This entry lists 12 T cell receptor beta chains sequenced from one sample in a study of blood T cell repertoires in COVID-19. Using immunoSEQ multiplex PCR, the repertoire was profiled, and TCRdb retains in-frame clones only, with some absent. In the table there are roughly 380,000 clones, around 84% of which are singletons. The sample consisted of peripheral blood. These receptors were collected from a woman younger than 35 with acute or convalescent COVID-19.

This clone was counted a few times. This same CDR3 is encoded by further DNA sequences in the sample. This chain uses TRBV24-1 with TRBJ2-7; TRBD1 matches at 8 bases. V lost 4 bases to trimming and J lost 2 bases; unmatched junction nucleotides: 6. The CDR3 is 15 amino acids. Germline V gives CDR1 KGHDR, CDR2 SFDVKD. As DNA, the CDR3 is TGTGCCACCAGTGACCCCGGACAGGGAGCCTACGAGCAGTACTTC. It is translated as CATSDPGQGAYEQYF.

The chain employs TRBV29-1 and TRBJ2-5; 8 nucleotides match TRBD1. This CDR3 has 15 amino acids. The trim removed 7 bases at V and 1 base at J, leaving 11 bases unmatched. The germline V gene has CDR1 SQVTM and CDR2 ANQGSEA. The CDR3: CSAPRQGHPQETQYF. The CDR3, as DNA: TGCAGCGCTCCTAGACAGGGGCACCCCCAAGAGACCCAGTACTTC.

This sequence joins TRBV3-1 (or the pseudogene TRBV3-2) and TRBJ1-1; unclear D gene. Germline V CDR1 and CDR2: LGHDT, YNNKEL (reference sequence). V was cut by 1 base and J by 1 base, with 4 bases left in between. This CDR3 has 13 residues. CDR3 DNA sequence: TGTGCCAGCAGCCAAGCTCGGAACACTGAAGCTTTCTTT. Its protein product is CASSQARNTEAFF.

The sample holds a few counts of this clone. This CDR3 is CASSIHMNTEAFF. CDR3 DNA sequence: TGTGCCAGCAGCATACACATGAACACTGAAGCTTTCTTT. The chain carries TRBV21-1 and TRBJ1-1; TRBD1, the table's D call, was not compared with the DNA. TRBV21-1 is given as a pseudogene. This CDR3 contains 13 residues.

This clone showed up just once. The rearrangement uses TRBV5-5 and TRBJ1-3; D unresolved. This CDR3 is 14 amino acids long. Germline CDR1 is SGHKS and CDR2 is YYEKEE (reference sequence). The V end was cut by 4 bases, the J end by 0 bases, with 8 bases between. In DNA, the CDR3 is TGTGCCAGCAGCCTTACGGGCTCTGGAAACACCATATATTTT. Translating gives CASSLTGSGNTIYF.

The rearrangement links TRBV19 to TRBJ2-3; TRBD2 agrees at 13 bases. Trimming cost V 5 bases and J 3 bases; bases outside gene matches: 5. Germline loops: CDR1 LNHDA, CDR2 SQIVND (reference sequence). This CDR3 spans 16 amino acids. CDR3 bases: TGTGCCAGTAGTCCCGAACTAGCGGGAGGGACAGATACGCAGTATTTT. Residues: CASSPELAGGTDTQYF.

V usage is TRBV13 and J usage is TRBJ2-1; 7 bases align to TRBD2. This CDR3 is built from 13 residues. V gave up 6 bases and J gave up 9 bases; unmatched junction bases: 8. Germline V gene lookup returns CDR1 PRHDT and CDR2 FYEKMQ (reference sequence). The CDR3: CASSSPPGGEQFF. The DNA of the CDR3 is TGTGCCAGCAGTTCACCCCCGGGGGGTGAGCAGTTCTTC. The full variable domain, completed using reference TRBV13 and TRBJ2-1, is AAGVIQSPRHLIKEKRETATLKCYPIPRHDTVYWYQQGPGQDPQFLISFYEKMQSDKGSIPDRFSAQQFSDYHSELNMSSLELGDSALYFCASSSPPGGEQFFGPGTRLTVL.

For the CDR3, the DNA is TGTGCCAGCAGTGAGAGGAGGACCCCGGGGGATGGCTACACCTTC. It specifies CASSERRTPGDGYTF. The chain is built from TRBV6-4 and TRBJ1-2, with a tentative D call TRBD1 (5 bases). Looked up from germline, CDR1 is MRHNA and CDR2 is SNTAGT. V gave up 3 bases and J gave up 6 bases, with 17 bases separating them. This CDR3 is 15 amino acids long.

The rearrangement links TRBV27 to TRBJ2-7; TRBD1 is a possible D gene (6 bases). CDR1 is MNHEY, CDR2 SMNVEV, per germline (reference sequence). Deletions cut 3 bases from V and 2 bases from J, with 11 bases between. The CDR3 covers 14 residues. For the CDR3, the DNA is TGTGCCAGCAGTTTCGAGGACAGTCCCTACGAGCAGTACTTC. Its translation is CASSFEDSPYEQYF.

CDR3 sequence: CASSLGGGDEAFF. In DNA form, the CDR3 reads TGTGCCAGCAGTTTGGGAGGAGGGGACGAAGCTTTCTTT. The chain couples TRBV12-3 or TRBV12-4 to TRBJ1-1; TRBD1 might be the D (5 bases). The V end was cut by 3 bases, the J end by 8 bases, with 13 bases between. The CDR3 consists of 13 residues.

This chain uses TRBV5-1 with TRBJ1-2; tentatively, D is TRBD1 (5 bases). Trimming stripped 2 bases from V and 3 bases from J, with 5 bases between. Germline CDR1 is SGHRS and CDR2 is YFSETQ. CDR3 length: 12 amino acids. The CDR3 DNA sequence: TGCGCCAGCAGCTTAGGGGACTATGGCTACACCTTC. This sequence encodes CASSLGDYGYTF.

The chain employs TRBV5-6 and TRBJ1-2, with TRBD1 matching over 7 bases. Germline CDR1 and CDR2: SGHDT and YYEEEE. The CDR3 sequence is 12 residues long. The junction had 2 bases not matched to a gene; V was cut back by 4 bases and J by 5 bases. DNA of the CDR3: TGTGCCAGCAGCGGGACAGAGTATGGCTACACCTTC. It encodes CASSGTEYGYTF.